These 20 T cell receptor beta chains originate from one sample sequenced in a study of blood T cell repertoires in COVID-19. Data came from immunoSEQ multiplex PCR; TCRdb stores just in-frame clones and leaves some out. The data show about 220,000 clones, roughly 88% seen once. The sequenced material came from peripheral blood. The source of these receptors is a man in his fifties with active or convalescent COVID-19.

The CDR3 region is CASSVRRTGERNEQFF. The CDR3 bases are TGTGCCAGCAGCGTCCGGAGGACAGGGGAGAGGAATGAGCAGTTCTTC. The chain carries TRBV11-2 and TRBJ2-1, with 9 bases identical to TRBD1. This CDR3 spans 16 amino acids. Germline CDR1 reads SGHAT; CDR2 reads FQNNGV. V was pared by 5 bases and J by 7 bases, with 12 bases of the junction left unmatched.

The chain carries TRBV9 and TRBJ2-5, with D perhaps matching TRBD2 (6 bases). The CDR3 runs to 14 residues. Trimming removed 3 bases at V and 2 bases at J, with 11 bases between. CDR1 and CDR2 from the germline V gene are SGDLS and YYNGEE. The CDR3 protein is CASSAQGLQETQYF. CDR3 coding DNA: TGTGCCAGCAGCGCCCAGGGACTTCAAGAGACCCAGTACTTC.

The rearrangement uses TRBV11-2 and TRBJ2-7; TRBD2 might be the D (5 bases). The V end lost 2 bases, the J end lost 6 bases, and 8 bases lay between the germline ends. The CDR3 covers 12 residues. CDR1 is SGHAT, CDR2 FQNNGV, per germline. CDR3 in DNA: TGTGCCAGCAGCTTATCCACTAGCGAGCAGTACTTC. As protein: CASSLSTSEQYF.

V is TRBV7-2 and J is TRBJ2-5; a possible D gene is TRBD2 (6 bases). The germline V and J ends were trimmed by 5 bases and 4 bases, with 17 bases remaining between them. There are 15 residues in the CDR3. Germline CDR1 and CDR2: SGHTA and FQGNSA. The chain's CDR3 is CASSLPGETLETQYF. The CDR3 DNA reads TGTGCCAGCAGCCTCCCGGGGGAGACCCTAGAGACCCAGTACTTC.

The V and J genes are TRBV5-6 and TRBJ2-1; the D is unclear. Germline V gives CDR1 SGHDT, CDR2 YYEEEE. The CDR3 runs to 12 residues. The V gene lost 1 base and the J gene lost 6 bases, with 5 bases spanning the gap. CDR3 in amino acids: CASSLYGNEQFF. CDR3 nucleotide sequence: TGTGCCAGCAGCTTGTACGGCAATGAGCAGTTCTTC.

The chain links TRBV6-2 or TRBV6-3 to TRBJ2-5; 9 nucleotides match TRBD2. This CDR3 region has 17 residues. The J segment lost 8 bases and the V segment lost 0 bases, leaving 13 bases of the junction unmatched. Looked up from germline, CDR1 is MNHEY and CDR2 is SVGEGT. CDR3 coding DNA: TGTGCCAGCAGTTACTCGAAGTCCCGAGCGGGGGGCTTAACCCAGTACTTC. Amino acids: CASSYSKSRAGGLTQYF.

This clone was recorded a few times. The sample carries other DNA sequences with the same CDR3. The V gene is TRBV24-1, the J gene TRBJ2-5; 9 nucleotides agree with TRBD2. The CDR3 spans 15 residues. The germline CDR1 and CDR2 sequences are KGHDR and SFDVKD. With 4 bases clipped from V and 4 bases from J, the junction kept 6 bases outside the gene matches. CDR3: CATSDPAGGGETQYF. The CDR3 coding sequence is TGTGCCACCAGTGACCCAGCGGGGGGCGGAGAGACCCAGTACTTC.

Notes on this clone: The same CDR3 arises from other DNA sequences in this sample as well. The genes are TRBV5-1 and TRBJ1-2, with 7 bases lining up with TRBD1. Germline trimming cut 0 bases from V and 2 bases from J; bases unmatched to any gene: 1. The CDR3 is made up of 14 amino acids. Germline V gene sequence: CDR1 SGHRS, CDR2 YFSETQ. The CDR3 reads CASSLGQGNYGYTF. CDR3 DNA sequence: TGCGCCAGCAGCTTGGGACAGGGAAACTATGGCTACACCTTC. The full variable domain, completed using reference TRBV5-1 and TRBJ1-2, is KAGVTQTPRYLIKTRGQQVTLSCSPISGHRSVSWYQQTPGQGLQFLFEYFSETQRNKGNFPGRFSGRQFSNSRSEMNVSTLELGDSALYLCASSLGQGNYGYTFGSGTRLTVV.

This sequence joins TRBV6-6 and TRBJ2-1; 10 nucleotides line up with TRBD1. The V and J ends lost 6 bases and 10 bases, in that order; junction bases with no gene match: 3. This CDR3 contains 12 residues. The germline V gene has CDR1 MNHNY and CDR2 SVGAGI (reference sequence). The CDR3 loop reads CASRTGGGEQFF. The CDR3 nucleotides are TGTGCCAGCAGGACAGGGGGCGGGGAGCAGTTCTTC.

The gene calls are TRBV2 and TRBJ1-1; D might be TRBD1 (6 bases). Germline CDR1 SNHLY, CDR2 FYNNEI. The V gene lost 4 bases and the J gene lost 3 bases, with 12 bases spanning the gap. The CDR3 totals 14 residues. CDR3 in amino acids: CASSALRGYTEAFF. DNA of the CDR3: TGTGCCAGCAGTGCCCTCAGGGGTTACACTGAAGCTTTCTTT.

This chain uses TRBV5-1 with TRBJ2-6; a weak D match, TRBD1 (5 bases). V dropped 0 bases and J dropped 0 bases, with 10 bases sitting between them. CDR3 length equals 17 residues. CDR1 is SGHRS, CDR2 YFSETQ, per germline. The CDR3 protein is CASSLANDSSGANVLTF. The CDR3 region has the DNA TGCGCCAGCAGCTTGGCAAACGACAGCTCTGGGGCCAACGTCCTGACTTTC.

This clone was observed a few times. This rearrangement joins TRBV28 to TRBJ1-2; D might be TRBD1 (6 bases). CDR3 length: 14 amino acids. Germline CDR1 and CDR2: MDHEN and SYDVKM. With 3 bases removed from V and 8 bases from J, the gap between germline ends came to 16 bases. CDR3 bases: TGTGCCAGCAGTTTGGCGACAGGATCGGGAGGCTACACCTTC. Translation: CASSLATGSGGYTF.

The rearrangement uses TRBV20-1 and TRBJ1-2, with D maybe TRBD1 (6 bases). Between the trimmed V and J ends, which lost 3 bases and 5 bases, there was a span of 22 bases. CDR1 and CDR2 from the germline V gene are DFQATT and SNEGSKA (reference sequence). The CDR3 runs to 16 residues. In nucleotides, the CDR3 is TGCAGTGCTAGTTCTACAGGGATGGCCGCAGTTTATGGCTACACCTTC. Its protein is CSASSTGMAAVYGYTF.

This chain links TRBV28 with TRBJ2-5, with D maybe TRBD1 (6 bases). The CDR3 is made up of 14 amino acids. V lost 0 bases and J lost 2, with 7 bases in between. Germline V lookup: CDR1 MDHEN, CDR2 SYDVKM. CDR3: CASSLWGHQETQYF. For the CDR3, the DNA is TGTGCCAGCAGTTTATGGGGACATCAAGAGACCCAGTACTTC.

The J gene is TRBJ1-2, the V gene TRBV7-3; TRBD1 agrees at 7 bases. V was clipped by 3 bases and J by 2 bases; unmatched bases: 3. Germline V lookup: CDR1 SGHTA, CDR2 FQGTGA. The CDR3 spans 14 residues. The CDR3 loop is CASSFGTANYGYTF. CDR3 DNA: TGTGCCAGCAGCTTCGGGACAGCAAACTATGGCTACACCTTC.

V and J are TRBV2 and TRBJ2-7; D perhaps matches TRBD2 (5 bases). The germline CDR1 and CDR2 sequences are SNHLY and FYNNEI. The germline V and J ends were trimmed by 3 bases and 0 bases, with 12 bases remaining between them. CDR3 length: 15 amino acids. The DNA of the CDR3 is TGTGCCAGCAGTGACCCCAGCGGAGCCTCCTACGAGCAGTACGTC. This encodes CASSDPSGASYEQYV.

This chain links TRBV13 with TRBJ1-1, with a tentative D call TRBD1 (6 bases). Germline V lookup: CDR1 PRHDT, CDR2 FYEKMQ (reference sequence). V was clipped by 6 bases and J by 0 bases, with 20 bases between them. The CDR3 covers 17 residues. CDR3 nucleotides: TGTGCCAGCAGACGACAGGCTACACTCCCTATGAACACTGAAGCTTTCTTT. Amino acids: CASRRQATLPMNTEAFF.

This clone appeared once. This chain joins TRBV6-5 and TRBJ2-2; D not certain. CDR1 is MNHEY and CDR2 is SVGAGI in the germline V gene. The V end was cut by 4 bases, the J end by 1 base, with 7 bases between. The CDR3 spans 14 residues. The CDR3 reads CASSFSRNTGELFF. CDR3 DNA: TGTGCCAGCAGTTTTTCTAGGAACACCGGGGAGCTGTTTTTT.

This rearrangement joins TRBV28 to TRBJ2-7; the D gene is possibly TRBD1 (6 bases). V lost 10 bases to trimming and J lost 1 base, with 11 bases between them. This CDR3 has 12 amino acids. Germline V lookup: CDR1 MDHEN, CDR2 SYDVKM. CDR3 DNA sequence: TGTGCCACGTCACAGGGTTCCTACGAGCAGTACGTC. Its translation: CATSQGSYEQYV.

This clone was found a few times. This sequence joins TRBV2 and TRBJ2-7, with 11 bases that match TRBD2. Trimming removed 8 bases from V and 11 bases from J; junction bases left unmatched: 8. The CDR3 is 12 residues long. The V gene's germline CDR1 is SNHLY and CDR2 FYNNEI. The CDR3 protein is CASLITTSGEYV. CDR3 sequence (DNA): TGTGCCAGCCTTATAACGACTAGCGGGGAGTACGTC.